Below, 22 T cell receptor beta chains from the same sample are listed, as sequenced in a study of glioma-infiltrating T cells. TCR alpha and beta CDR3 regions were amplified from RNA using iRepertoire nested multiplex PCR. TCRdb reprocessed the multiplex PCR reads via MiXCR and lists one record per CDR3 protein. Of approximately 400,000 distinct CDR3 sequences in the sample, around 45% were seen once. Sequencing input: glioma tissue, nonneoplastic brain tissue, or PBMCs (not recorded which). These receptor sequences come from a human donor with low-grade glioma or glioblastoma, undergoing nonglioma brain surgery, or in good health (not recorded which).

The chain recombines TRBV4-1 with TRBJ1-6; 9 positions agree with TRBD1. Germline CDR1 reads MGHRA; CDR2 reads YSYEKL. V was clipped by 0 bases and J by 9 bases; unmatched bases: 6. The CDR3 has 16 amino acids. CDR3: CASSQDSTGGTSPLHF. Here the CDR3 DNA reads TGCGCCAGCAGCCAAGATAGTACAGGGGGCACTTCACCCCTCCACTTT.

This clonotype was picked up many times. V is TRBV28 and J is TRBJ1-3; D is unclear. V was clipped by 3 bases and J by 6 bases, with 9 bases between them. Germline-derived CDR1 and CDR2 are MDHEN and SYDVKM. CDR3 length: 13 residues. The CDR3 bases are TGTGCCAGCAGTTTGGATGGGTTAAACACCATATATTTT. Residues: CASSLDGLNTIYF.

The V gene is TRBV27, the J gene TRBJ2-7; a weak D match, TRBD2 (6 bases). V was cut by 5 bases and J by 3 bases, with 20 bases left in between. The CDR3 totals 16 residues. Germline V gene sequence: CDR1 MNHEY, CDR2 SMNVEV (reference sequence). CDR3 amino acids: CASSPSRTIVNYEQYF. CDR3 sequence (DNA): TGTGCCAGCAGTCCATCTAGGACTATAGTAAACTACGAGCAGTACTTC.

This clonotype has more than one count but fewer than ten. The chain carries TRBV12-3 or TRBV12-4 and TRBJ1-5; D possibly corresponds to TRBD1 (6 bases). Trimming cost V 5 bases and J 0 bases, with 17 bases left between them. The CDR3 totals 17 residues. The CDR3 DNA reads TGTGCCAGCAGTCGCGGGGACATGAGTTATAGCAATCAGCCCCAGCATTTT. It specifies CASSRGDMSYSNQPQHF.

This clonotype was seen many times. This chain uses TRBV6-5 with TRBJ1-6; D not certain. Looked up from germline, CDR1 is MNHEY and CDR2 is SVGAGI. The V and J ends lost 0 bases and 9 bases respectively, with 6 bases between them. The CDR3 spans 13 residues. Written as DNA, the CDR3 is TGTGCCAGCAGTTACTCAGGGAGTTCACCCCTCCACTTT. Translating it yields CASSYSGSSPLHF.

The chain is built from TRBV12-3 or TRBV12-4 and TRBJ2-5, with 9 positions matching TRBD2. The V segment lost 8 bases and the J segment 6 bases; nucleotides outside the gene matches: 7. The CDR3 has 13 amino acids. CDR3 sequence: CASGTSSVKTQYF. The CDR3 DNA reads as TGTGCCAGCGGGACTAGCTCTGTAAAGACCCAGTACTTC.

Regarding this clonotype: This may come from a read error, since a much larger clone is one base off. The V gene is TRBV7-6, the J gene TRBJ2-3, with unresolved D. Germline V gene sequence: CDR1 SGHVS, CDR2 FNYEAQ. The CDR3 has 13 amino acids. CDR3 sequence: CATSRKAQTTQYF. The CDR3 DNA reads TGTGCCACCAGCCGCAAAGCACAGACTACGCAGTATTTT.

The CDR3 protein is CASSLGGRRAGYEQYF. CDR3 bases: TGTGCCAGCAGCTTAGGAGGTCGGAGGGCCGGCTACGAGCAGTACTTC. The chain couples TRBV11-2 to TRBJ2-7; a possible D gene is TRBD2 (6 bases). Trimming stripped 1 base from V and 3 bases from J, with 16 bases between. CDR3 length equals 16 residues. Per the germline V gene, CDR1 is SGHAT and CDR2 is FQNNGV.

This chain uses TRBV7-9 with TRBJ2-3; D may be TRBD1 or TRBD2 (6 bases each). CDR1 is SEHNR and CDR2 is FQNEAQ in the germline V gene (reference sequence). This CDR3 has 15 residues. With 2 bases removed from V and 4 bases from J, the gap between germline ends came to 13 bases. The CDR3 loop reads CASSLSGASADTQYF. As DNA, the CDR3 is TGTGCCAGCAGCTTATCGGGGGCCAGCGCAGATACGCAGTATTTT.

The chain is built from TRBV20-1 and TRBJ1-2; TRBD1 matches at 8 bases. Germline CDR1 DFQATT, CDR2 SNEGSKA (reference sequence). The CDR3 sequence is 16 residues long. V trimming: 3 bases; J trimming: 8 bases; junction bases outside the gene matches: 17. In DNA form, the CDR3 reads TGCAGTGCTAGGGGGGGAGGACAGGGTTTAGAGGGGGGCTACACCTTC. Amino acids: CSARGGGQGLEGGYTF.

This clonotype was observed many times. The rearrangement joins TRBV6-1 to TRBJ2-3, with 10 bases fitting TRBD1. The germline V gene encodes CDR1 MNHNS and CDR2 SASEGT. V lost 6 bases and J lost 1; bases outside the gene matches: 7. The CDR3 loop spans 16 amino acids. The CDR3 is CASSLRTGGGTDTQYF. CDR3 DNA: TGTGCCAGCAGCCTAAGGACAGGGGGGGGCACAGATACGCAGTATTTT.

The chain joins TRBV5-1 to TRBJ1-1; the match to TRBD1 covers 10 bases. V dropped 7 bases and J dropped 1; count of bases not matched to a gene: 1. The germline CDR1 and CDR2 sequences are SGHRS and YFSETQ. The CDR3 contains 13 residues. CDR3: CASRTGGNTEAFF. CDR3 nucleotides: TGCGCCAGCCGGACAGGGGGGAACACTGAAGCTTTCTTT.

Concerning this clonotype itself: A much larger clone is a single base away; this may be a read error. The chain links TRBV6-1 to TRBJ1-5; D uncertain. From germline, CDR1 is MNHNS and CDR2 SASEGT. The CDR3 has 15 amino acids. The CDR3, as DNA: TGTGCCAGCAGGAGGAGGCATTATAGCCATCAGCCCCAGCATTTT. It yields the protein CASRRRHYSHQPQHF.

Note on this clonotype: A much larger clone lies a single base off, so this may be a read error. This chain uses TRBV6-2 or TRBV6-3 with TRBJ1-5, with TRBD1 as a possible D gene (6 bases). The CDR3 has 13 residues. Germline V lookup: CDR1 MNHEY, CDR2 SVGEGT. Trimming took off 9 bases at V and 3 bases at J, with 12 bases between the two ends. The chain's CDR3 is CARSRTVNQPQHF. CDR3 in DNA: TGTGCCAGAAGTCGGACAGTCAATCAGCCCCAGCATTTT.

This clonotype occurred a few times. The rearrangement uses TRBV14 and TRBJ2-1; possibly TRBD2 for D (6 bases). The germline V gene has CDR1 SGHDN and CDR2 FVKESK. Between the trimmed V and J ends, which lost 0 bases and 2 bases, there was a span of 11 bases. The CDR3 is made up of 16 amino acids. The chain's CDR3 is CASSQEKTGAYNEQFF. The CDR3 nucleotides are TGTGCCAGCAGCCAAGAGAAAACGGGAGCCTACAATGAGCAGTTCTTC.

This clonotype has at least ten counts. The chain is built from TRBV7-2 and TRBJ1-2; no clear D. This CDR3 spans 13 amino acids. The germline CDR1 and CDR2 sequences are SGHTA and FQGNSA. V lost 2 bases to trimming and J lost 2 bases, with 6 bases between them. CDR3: CASSLRANYGYTF. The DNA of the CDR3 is TGTGCCAGCAGCTTACGTGCGAACTATGGCTACACCTTC.

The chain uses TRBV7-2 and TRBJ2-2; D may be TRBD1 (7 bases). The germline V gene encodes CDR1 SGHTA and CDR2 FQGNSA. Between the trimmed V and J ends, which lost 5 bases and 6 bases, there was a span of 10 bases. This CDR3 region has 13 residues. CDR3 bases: TGTGCCAGCAGCGACAGGGACTCCGGGGAGCTGTTTTTT. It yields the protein CASSDRDSGELFF.

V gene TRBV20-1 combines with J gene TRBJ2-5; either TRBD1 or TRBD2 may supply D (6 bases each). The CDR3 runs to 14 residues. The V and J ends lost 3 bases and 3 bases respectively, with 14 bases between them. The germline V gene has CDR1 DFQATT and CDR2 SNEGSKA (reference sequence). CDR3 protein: CSASTVGGEETQYF. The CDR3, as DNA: TGCAGTGCTAGTACGGTCGGGGGCGAAGAGACCCAGTACTTC.

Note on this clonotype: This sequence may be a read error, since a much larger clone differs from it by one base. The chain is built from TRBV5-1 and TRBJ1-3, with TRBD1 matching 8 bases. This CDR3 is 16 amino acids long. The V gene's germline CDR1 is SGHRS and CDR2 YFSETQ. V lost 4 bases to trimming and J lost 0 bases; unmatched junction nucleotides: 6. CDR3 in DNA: TGCGCCAGCAGCCTACAGGGGGTAACCTCTGGAAACACCATATATTTT. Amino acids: CASSLQGVTSGNTIYF.

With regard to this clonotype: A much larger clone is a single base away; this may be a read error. The CDR3 nucleotides read TGCAGTGCTAGTCGTTCGAAGAACACTGAAGCTTTCTTT. Protein: CSASRSKNTEAFF. V and J are TRBV20-1 and TRBJ1-1, with D uncertain. Germline CDR1 reads DFQATT; CDR2 reads SNEGSKA (reference sequence). Trimming left V 3 bases short and J 1 base short, with 9 bases between. There are 13 residues in the CDR3.

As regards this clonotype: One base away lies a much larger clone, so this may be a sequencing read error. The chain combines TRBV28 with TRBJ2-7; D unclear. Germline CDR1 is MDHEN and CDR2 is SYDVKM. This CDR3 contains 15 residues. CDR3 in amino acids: CASSFPSGEAYGQYF. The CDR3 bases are TGTGCCAGCAGTTTCCCCTCGGGTGAGGCCTACGGGCAGTACTTC.

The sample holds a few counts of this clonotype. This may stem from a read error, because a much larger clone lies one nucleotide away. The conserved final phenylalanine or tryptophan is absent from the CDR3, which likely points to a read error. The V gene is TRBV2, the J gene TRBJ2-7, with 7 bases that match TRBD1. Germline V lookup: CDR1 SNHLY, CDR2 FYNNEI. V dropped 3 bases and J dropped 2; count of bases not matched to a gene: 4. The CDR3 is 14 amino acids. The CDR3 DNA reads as TGTGCCAGCAGTGAGGACAGGTGGACCTACGAGCAGTACCTC. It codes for CASSEDRWTYEQYL.